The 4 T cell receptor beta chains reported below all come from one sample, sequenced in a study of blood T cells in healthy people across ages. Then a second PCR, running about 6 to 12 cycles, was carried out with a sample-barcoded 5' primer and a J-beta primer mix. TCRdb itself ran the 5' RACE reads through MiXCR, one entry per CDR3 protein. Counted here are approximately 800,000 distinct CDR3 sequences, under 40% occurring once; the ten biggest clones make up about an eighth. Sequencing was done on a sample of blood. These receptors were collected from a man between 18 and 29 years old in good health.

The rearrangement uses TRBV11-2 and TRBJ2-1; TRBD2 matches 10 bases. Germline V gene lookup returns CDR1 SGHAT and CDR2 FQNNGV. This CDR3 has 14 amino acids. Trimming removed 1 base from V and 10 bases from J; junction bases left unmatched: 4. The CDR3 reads CASSLVGAGGEQFF. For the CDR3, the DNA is TGTGCCAGCAGCTTAGTTGGAGCGGGGGGGGAGCAGTTCTTC.

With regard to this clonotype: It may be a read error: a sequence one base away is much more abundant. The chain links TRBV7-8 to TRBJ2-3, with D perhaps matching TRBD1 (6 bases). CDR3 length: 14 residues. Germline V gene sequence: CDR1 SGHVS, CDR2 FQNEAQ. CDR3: CANSRGQSSDTQYF. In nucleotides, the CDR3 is TGTGCCAACAGCCGAGGACAGAGCTCAGATACGCAGTATTTT.

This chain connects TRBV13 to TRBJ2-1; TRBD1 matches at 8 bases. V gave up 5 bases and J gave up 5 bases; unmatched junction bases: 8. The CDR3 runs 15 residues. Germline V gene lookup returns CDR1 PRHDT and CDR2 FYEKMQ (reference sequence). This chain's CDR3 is CASSQGAGLDNEQFF. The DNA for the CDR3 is TGTGCCAGCAGCCAGGGGGCGGGTTTAGACAATGAGCAGTTCTTC.

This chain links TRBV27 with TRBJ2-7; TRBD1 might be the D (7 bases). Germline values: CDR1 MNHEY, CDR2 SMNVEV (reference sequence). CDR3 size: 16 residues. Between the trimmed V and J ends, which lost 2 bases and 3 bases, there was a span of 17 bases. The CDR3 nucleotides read TGTGCCAGCAGTTTAGGTTCAGGGGGGAACTACTACGAGCAGTACTTC. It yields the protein CASSLGSGGNYYEQYF.